The 32 T cell receptor beta chains below come from one sample, sequenced in a study of beta chain features in type 1 diabetes. cDNA synthesis used the whole RNA isolate, giving expressed TCRB sequences. Sequencing used immunoSEQ multiplex PCR; TCRdb keeps in-frame clones, though not all of them. The sample includes roughly 300,000 clones, under 8.5% seen only once; the top ten take around 0.45%. Sequenced sample: central memory CD4+ T cells from blood. Receptors originate from a woman younger than 35 in good health.

V usage is TRBV5-1 and J usage is TRBJ2-5; D might be TRBD2 (6 bases). Germline V gene data show CDR1 as SGHRS and CDR2 as YFSETQ. V shed 0 bases and J shed 0 bases, with 12 bases lying between them. This CDR3 contains 16 residues. CDR3 sequence: CASSLGGLMYQETQYF. CDR3 bases: TGCGCCAGCAGCTTGGGGGGACTGATGTACCAAGAGACCCAGTACTTC.

The table lists this clone with a few counts. The chain joins TRBV2 to TRBJ1-2; tentative D call: TRBD1 (6 bases). The length of the CDR3 is 17 residues. Trimming removed 7 bases at V and 3 bases at J, with 24 bases between. CDR1 is SNHLY, CDR2 FYNNEI, per germline. The CDR3 is CASKFQTGSRGDYGYTF. CDR3 in DNA: TGTGCCAGCAAGTTCCAAACAGGGTCTCGAGGGGACTATGGCTACACCTTC. Together with reference TRBV2 and TRBJ1-2, the CDR3 gives the full variable domain: EPEVTQTPSHQVTQMGQEVILRCVPISNHLYFYWYRQILGQKVEFLVSFYNNEISEKSEIFDDQFSVERPDGSNFTLKIRSTKLEDSAMYFCASKFQTGSRGDYGYTFGSGTRLTVV.

The chain links TRBV25-1 to TRBJ2-5; D possibly corresponds to TRBD2 (5 bases). The J call may be in error: the DNA end matches TRBJ2-7 better. Germline CDR1 reads MGHDK; CDR2 reads SYGVNS. This CDR3 region has 11 residues. The DNA for the CDR3 is TGTGCCAGCAGCCGGGGCTACGAGCAGTACTTC. This encodes CASSRGYEQYF.

CDR3 protein: CASRTHQETQYF. The DNA of the CDR3 is TGTGCCAGCAGGACACACCAAGAGACCCAGTACTTC. V gene TRBV2 combines with J gene TRBJ2-5; D is unclear. Per germline, CDR1 SNHLY and CDR2 FYNNEI. Trimming shortened V by 6 bases and J by 0 bases, and 5 bases separated the two germline ends. There are 12 residues in the CDR3. The variable domain in full, with the rest retrieved from reference TRBV2 and TRBJ2-5, is EPEVTQTPSHQVTQMGQEVILRCVPISNHLYFYWYRQILGQKVEFLVSFYNNEISEKSEIFDDQFSVERPDGSNFTLKIRSTKLEDSAMYFCASRTHQETQYFGPGTRLLVL.

This chain links TRBV28 with TRBJ2-3, with a tentative D call TRBD2 (6 bases). Germline CDR1 reads MDHEN; CDR2 reads SYDVKM. V shed 3 bases and J shed 6 bases, with 13 bases lying between them. The length of the CDR3 is 14 residues. CDR3: CASSFGRGWDTQYF. Written as DNA, the CDR3 is TGTGCCAGCAGTTTCGGGAGAGGGTGGGATACGCAGTATTTT.

V gene TRBV6-6 combines with J gene TRBJ2-3; the match to TRBD2 covers 7 bases. V lost 6 bases, J lost 2 bases, and 8 bases stayed unmatched. The CDR3 runs 15 residues. The germline V gene encodes CDR1 MNHNY and CDR2 SVGAGI (reference sequence). Here the CDR3 DNA reads TGTGCCAGCAGCGGGGGGACTTTCCCCACAGATACGCAGTATTTT. Protein: CASSGGTFPTDTQYF.

This clone has more than one count but fewer than ten. The V call is TRBV7-9, the J call TRBJ2-5, with D uncertain. The germline V and J ends were trimmed by 6 bases and 9 bases, with 17 bases remaining between them. The CDR3 sequence is 13 residues long. Germline loops: CDR1 SEHNR, CDR2 FQNEAQ (reference sequence). The CDR3 DNA follows: TGTGCCAGCAGTCCCGGGCCCTTGGCCGCCCAGTACTTC. It is translated as CASSPGPLAAQYF. Together with reference TRBV7-9 and TRBJ2-5, the CDR3 gives the full variable domain: DTGVSQNPRHKITKRGQNVTFRCDPISEHNRLYWYRQTLGQGPEFLTYFQNEAQLEKSRLLSDRFSAERPKGSFSTLEIQRTEQGDSAMYLCASSPGPLAAQYFGPGTRLLVL.

This clone was recorded a few times. The chain is built from TRBV10-3 and TRBJ1-5; D is unresolved. The V gene's germline CDR1 is ENHRY and CDR2 SYGVKD. The CDR3 consists of 13 residues. V lost 3 bases and J lost 8, with 11 bases in between. CDR3 residues: CAISDLREEPQHF. The CDR3 DNA reads TGTGCCATCAGTGATTTGAGGGAAGAGCCCCAGCATTTT.

This clone was seen a few times. The rearrangement uses TRBV28 and TRBJ2-1; D is undetermined. The CDR3 is 12 amino acids. Trimming stripped 6 bases from V and 9 bases from J, with 12 bases between. CDR1 and CDR2 from the germline V gene are MDHEN and SYDVKM. The CDR3 nucleotides are TGTGCCAGCAGAAAGCAGCAGTCTGAGCAGTTCTTC. Residues: CASRKQQSEQFF.

This clone has only a few counts. The chain recombines TRBV5-4 with TRBJ2-7; 11 bases fit TRBD1. The CDR3 is made up of 15 amino acids. Germline assignment: CDR1 SGHNT and CDR2 YYREEE (reference sequence). Unmatched junction bases numbered 2, after V lost 0 bases and J lost 3 bases. The CDR3: CASSLGGTGGYEQYF. CDR3 nucleotides: TGTGCCAGCAGCTTGGGCGGGACAGGGGGCTACGAGCAGTACTTC.

The gene calls are TRBV7-9 and TRBJ1-4; TRBD1 agrees at 7 bases. The V gene end was trimmed by 6 bases and the J gene end by 7 bases; junction bases not matched to a gene: 8. This CDR3 is built from 14 residues. Germline lookup yields CDR1 SEHNR and CDR2 FQNEAQ (reference sequence). CDR3 sequence: CASSRQGRSEKLFF. CDR3 DNA: TGTGCCAGCAGTCGACAGGGCCGCAGTGAAAAACTGTTTTTT.

This clone was recorded many times. The CDR3 loop reads CASSEGTMIQFF. For the CDR3, the DNA is TGTGCCAGCAGCGAGGGGACTATGATTCAGTTCTTC. The J gene is TRBJ2-1, the V gene TRBV2; 7 bases agree with TRBD2. Germline V lookup: CDR1 SNHLY, CDR2 FYNNEI. CDR3 length equals 12 residues. The J segment lost 13 bases and the V segment lost 6 bases, leaving 9 bases of the junction unmatched.

In this sample, this clone turned up a few times. The chain is built from TRBV5-4 and TRBJ1-1, with 7 positions matching TRBD1. J was trimmed by 5 bases and V by 0 bases; bases with no gene match: 7. The CDR3 is 15 residues long. Germline-derived CDR1 and CDR2 are SGHNT and YYREEE (reference sequence). CDR3 region: CASSLGRQGRTEAFF. The CDR3 bases are TGTGCCAGCAGCTTGGGTAGACAGGGAAGGACTGAAGCTTTCTTT.

This clone has a count of ten or more. The J gene is TRBJ2-4, the V gene TRBV28, with D perhaps TRBD1 (6 bases). The CDR3 spans 13 residues. Per the germline V gene, CDR1 is MDHEN and CDR2 is SYDVKM. V gave up 6 bases and J gave up 6 bases, with 12 bases separating them. The CDR3 coding sequence is TGTGCCAGCAGCGGGACACCTCTAAACATTCAGTACTTC. It yields the protein CASSGTPLNIQYF.

This clone was seen a handful of times. The genes are TRBV9 and TRBJ2-5; 8 positions agree with TRBD2. The V and J ends lost 4 bases and 5 bases, in that order; junction bases with no gene match: 13. The CDR3 covers 16 residues. The germline V gene encodes CDR1 SGDLS and CDR2 YYNGEE. The CDR3 DNA is TGTGCCAGCAGCCCACCGGGGGGGTCAGGGCGGGAGACCCAGTACTTC. Residues: CASSPPGGSGRETQYF.

The chain is built from TRBV19 and TRBJ2-7, with D perhaps TRBD2 (6 bases). This CDR3 has 14 residues. Germline V lookup: CDR1 LNHDA, CDR2 SQIVND (reference sequence). Trimming pared 6 bases from V and 2 bases from J, leaving 14 bases between. CDR3 DNA: TGTGCCAGTAGACTGTCCGGGAGTGCCTACGAGCAGTACTTC. This translates into CASRLSGSAYEQYF.

The chain has TRBV18 and TRBJ2-5; D perhaps matches TRBD1 (6 bases). Trimming pared 3 bases from V and 7 bases from J, leaving 30 bases between. The CDR3 has 19 amino acids. Looked up from germline, CDR1 is KGHSH and CDR2 is LQKENI. The DNA for the CDR3 is TGTGCCAGCTCACCCCAGTCTTCAAGGCAGGGGTCATACGTAGTGACCCAGTACTTC. Translated: CASSPQSSRQGSYVVTQYF.

A note on this clone: In the same sample, other DNA sequences code for this CDR3. The genes are TRBV6-5 and TRBJ2-7; 7 bases are a match to TRBD1. Germline V CDR1 and CDR2: MNHEY, SVGAGI. The CDR3 spans 13 residues. V lost 2 bases, J lost 6 bases, and 4 bases stayed unmatched. CDR3 region: CASSYGDRSEQYF. Here the CDR3 DNA reads TGTGCCAGCAGTTACGGGGACAGAAGCGAGCAGTACTTC.

This chain uses TRBV27 with TRBJ2-7, with D perhaps matching TRBD1 (5 bases). The germline CDR1 and CDR2 sequences are MNHEY and SMNVEV (reference sequence). V shed 2 bases and J shed 10 bases, with 18 bases lying between them. The CDR3 totals 14 residues. As DNA, the CDR3 is TGTGCCAGCAGTTTAAAAGGACACCTATTTGACCAGTACTTC. It specifies CASSLKGHLFDQYF.

V and J are TRBV7-8 and TRBJ2-5; D gene uncertain. Germline CDR1 reads SGHVS; CDR2 reads FQNEAQ. The CDR3 covers 16 residues. The V end lost 1 base, the J end lost 5 bases, and 17 bases lay between the germline ends. As DNA, the CDR3 is TGTGCCAGCAGCTTAGGAGGCTATACGACCGCGGAGACCCAGTACTTC. This encodes CASSLGGYTTAETQYF.

This clone came up a few times. The rearrangement joins TRBV7-3 to TRBJ1-1; TRBD1 might be the D (5 bases). CDR3 length equals 13 residues. CDR1 and CDR2 from the germline V gene are SGHTA and FQGTGA. V was cut by 5 bases and J by 9 bases, with 16 bases left in between. The CDR3 sequence: CASSPGARMKAFF. As DNA, the CDR3 is TGTGCCAGCAGCCCCGGGGCGAGAATGAAAGCTTTCTTT. The full variable domain, its missing parts supplied by reference TRBV7-3 and TRBJ1-1, is GAGVSQTPSNKVTEKGKYVELRCDPISGHTALYWYRQSLGQGPEFLIYFQGTGAADDSGLPNDRFFAVRPEGSVSTLKIQRTERGDSAVYLCASSPGARMKAFFGQGTRLTVV.

This clone occurred many times. The chain combines TRBV7-9 with TRBJ2-5, with D tentatively TRBD1 or TRBD2 (5 bases each). In germline, CDR1 is SEHNR, CDR2 FQNEAQ (reference sequence). CDR3 size: 12 residues. Trimming left V 4 bases short and J 3 bases short, with 6 bases between. The CDR3 here is CASSWGKETQYF. In DNA, the CDR3 is TGTGCCAGCAGCTGGGGGAAAGAGACCCAGTACTTC.

This clone appeared a few times. Written as DNA, the CDR3 is TGCAGTGCCGTCCGGGAAGAGACCCAGTACTTC. This encodes CSAVREETQYF. V and J are TRBV20-1 and TRBJ2-5; D is undetermined. The CDR3 is 11 amino acids. Germline V gene data show CDR1 as DFQATT and CDR2 as SNEGSKA (reference sequence). The V gene lost 6 bases and the J gene lost 3 bases, with 8 bases spanning the gap.

The chain joins TRBV6-4 to TRBJ1-1; D unresolved. Germline CDR1 reads MRHNA; CDR2 reads SNTAGT. Trimming left V 4 bases short and J 0 bases short, with 6 bases between. This CDR3 region has 13 residues. CDR3 amino acids: CASSADLNTEAFF. CDR3 DNA sequence: TGTGCCAGCAGTGCGGACCTGAACACTGAAGCTTTCTTT.

This clone was observed a few times. The rearrangement joins TRBV10-3 to TRBJ2-1; D assignment may be TRBD1 or TRBD2 (6 bases each). CDR3 size: 15 residues. V lost 0 bases and J lost 7, with 13 bases in between. CDR1 ENHRY and CDR2 SYGVKD come from the germline V gene. The CDR3 sequence: CAISESSQGRNEQFF. For the CDR3, the DNA is TGTGCCATCAGTGAGTCTTCCCAGGGGAGGAATGAGCAGTTCTTC.

This clone was found many times. V usage is TRBV27 and J usage is TRBJ1-5; 9 nucleotides line up with TRBD1. This CDR3 has 14 residues. J lost 4 bases, V lost 3 bases, and 1 base had no gene match. Germline V gives CDR1 MNHEY, CDR2 SMNVEV (reference sequence). The CDR3: CASSFGQGNQPQHF. CDR3 bases: TGTGCCAGCAGTTTCGGACAGGGGAATCAGCCCCAGCATTTT.

This clone was found a few times. V gene TRBV29-1 combines with J gene TRBJ1-1; 10 bases agree with TRBD1. The CDR3 contains 11 residues. Germline V gene sequence: CDR1 SQVTM, CDR2 ANQGSEA. With V trimmed by 6 bases and J by 8 bases, 3 bases remained unmatched. This CDR3 reads CSVGQGLEAFF. In nucleotides, the CDR3 is TGCAGCGTGGGACAGGGGTTAGAAGCTTTCTTT.

This rearrangement joins TRBV4-3 to TRBJ2-7; D is uncertain. CDR3 length: 15 amino acids. Trimming removed 0 bases at V and 0 bases at J, with 9 bases between. Looked up from germline, CDR1 is LGHNA and CDR2 is YSLEER. The CDR3 is CASSQDYASSYEQYF. CDR3 nucleotides: TGCGCCAGCAGCCAAGACTATGCAAGCTCCTACGAGCAGTACTTC.

This chain connects TRBV28 to TRBJ1-4; D is unclear. CDR1 MDHEN and CDR2 SYDVKM come from the germline V gene. The V end was cut by 6 bases, the J end by 6 bases, with 5 bases between. The CDR3 consists of 11 residues. The CDR3 loop is CASRLYEKLFF. The CDR3 DNA sequence: TGTGCCAGCAGGTTGTATGAAAAACTGTTTTTT.

This clone was observed a few times. The J gene is TRBJ2-2, the V gene TRBV10-3, with D possibly matching TRBD2 (5 bases). V was clipped by 7 bases and J by 3 bases, with 15 bases between them. Looked up from germline, CDR1 is ENHRY and CDR2 is SYGVKD. This CDR3 contains 15 residues. For the CDR3, the DNA is TGTGCCATCACCCGGACTCTTCGGGACACCGGGGAGCTGTTTTTT. It is translated as CAITRTLRDTGELFF.

The rearrangement uses TRBV7-9 and TRBJ1-1; D is undetermined. The germline V gene encodes CDR1 SEHNR and CDR2 FQNEAQ (reference sequence). The CDR3 length is 15 residues. With 6 bases removed from V and 1 base from J, the gap between germline ends came to 15 bases. The CDR3 sequence: CASSYREGWNTEAFF. The CDR3 DNA reads TGTGCCAGCAGTTACCGAGAGGGCTGGAACACTGAAGCTTTCTTT.

The V call is TRBV28, the J call TRBJ2-1, with D unclear. The CDR3 totals 15 residues. Germline V lookup: CDR1 MDHEN, CDR2 SYDVKM. V dropped 2 bases and J dropped 4 bases, with 12 bases sitting between them. The CDR3 protein is CASSLARSSYNEQFF. In DNA, the CDR3 is TGTGCCAGCAGTTTAGCCCGTTCCTCATACAATGAGCAGTTCTTC.